This note documents a single T cell receptor (beta chain) sequence. Antigen specificity is unknown. The data were taken from a study of identical twins. Study-level findings and limits: Zero-insertion analyses were open to partial confounding by invariant MAIT and iNKT cells.

TCRdb processed the 5' RACE reads anew with MiXCR; each CDR3 protein has one entry. The repertoire holds fewer than 650,000 distinct CDR3 sequences, 9.6% seen once, with roughly 3% in the top ten. Germline CDR1 and CDR2: SGHVS and FNYEAQ. This CDR3 is built from 16 residues. With 5 bases clipped from V and 9 bases from J, the junction kept 14 bases outside the gene matches. The data also belong to a second study, concerning yellow fever vaccine responses in identical twins.

The chain has TRBV7-6 and TRBJ2-1; TRBD2 aligns across 9 bases. The receptor was isolated from a woman aged 18 to 35 in good health. Source material: PBMCs. The CDR3 DNA is TGTGCCAGCAGCACTTCCTACTCAGCGGGGGGCAGTGAGCAGTTCTTC. Its translation is CASSTSYSAGGSEQFF.